The TCR beta chain described here comes from a study of T-cell reconstitution after alpha-beta-depleted transplantation in children. The CDR3 covers 11 residues. CDR1 LGHNA and CDR2 YNFKEQ come from the germline V gene. V was shortened by 0 bases and J by 5 bases, with 2 bases between the two germline ends. Regarding this clonotype: Its target is unknown.

The authors prepared the TCRbeta library with unique molecular identifiers. MiXCR was run by TCRdb on the PCR reads, yielding one entry per CDR3 protein. Among about 580,000 distinct CDR3 sequences listed, about 23% were seen once. Study observations and caveats: It was reported that alpha-beta T cells came from several hundred expanded graft clones (about two months after transplant). High day-60 TCRbeta diversity in some patients came from surviving recipient T cells and thymic progenitors.

This receptor was identified in a boy in the first two years of life who had a stem cell transplant for acute myeloid leukemia, so the T cells may come from the graft donor. The chain employs TRBV4-2 and TRBJ2-7; D gene ambiguous. The material sequenced was PBMCs, mostly from graft donor cells, taken 360 days after TCRalphabeta/CD19-depleted stem cell transplant. The CDR3 nucleotides read TGTGCCAGCAGCCAAGACGACGAGCAGTACTTC. Its translation: CASSQDDEQYF.